The subject of this entry is one TCR beta chain. TCRdb called the RT-PCR reads again in MiXCR, with one record for every CDR3 protein. The sample shows 410,000 or so distinct CDR3 sequences, 16% of them seen only once. The data were taken from a study of patients and donors after allogeneic stem cell transplantation. Unmatched junction bases numbered 5, after V lost 3 bases and J lost 5 bases. This CDR3 comprises 14 residues. Germline V gives CDR1 SGHRS, CDR2 YFSETQ. The receptor was isolated from a human donor who was either an allogeneic HSCT recipient or a stem cell or donor lymphocyte infusion donor (not recorded which). It is not recorded whose cells these are; they may come from a transplant donor. Sequencing was performed on blood, either unsorted or a sorted T cell fraction (not recorded which). The chain is built from TRBV5-1 and TRBJ1-2, with 9 nucleotides matching TRBD1. CDR3 region: CASSYWTGEYGYTF. CDR3 nucleotide sequence: TGCGCCAGCAGCTACTGGACAGGGGAGTATGGCTACACCTTC.